Sequencing of this T cell receptor (beta chain) was carried out in a study of STAT5B mutations in CD4+ large granular lymphocyte leukemia. Study-wide results and caveats: 8/27 top patient clones versus 2/35 control clones were TRBV06-family.

This CDR3 comprises 15 residues. Trimming at V came to 4 bases and at J to 5 bases, leaving 9 bases not matched to a gene. Germline assignment: CDR1 SGDLS and CDR2 YYNGEE. Concerning this clone: What it recognizes is unknown.

This was a survey-level run. Authors' processing steps: The detection floor for productive clonotype frequency was 2.59 x 10-5. Clones were sequenced by immunoSEQ multiplex PCR, and TCRdb holds only the in-frame ones, with some missing. D and trimming come from the DNA, and the V and J calls and clone size come from that table. Among about 32,000 clones, around four fifths were seen once, and the ten largest hold roughly 4.3%. The origin of this receptor is a human donor in good health. The source material was CD4+ T cells from blood buffy coats. This chain uses TRBV9 with TRBJ2-5, with 9 bases that match TRBD1. CDR3 DNA sequence: TGTGCCAGCAGCCCACGGACAGGGGAGGGGGAGACCCAGTACTTC. Its protein is CASSPRTGEGETQYF.